This is a list of T cell receptor beta chains from one sample in a study of T cell responses to AZD1222 COVID-19 vaccine. TCRdb's table, derived via immunoSEQ multiplex PCR, lists solely in-frame clones and lacks some. Of some 120,000 clones in the sample, about 88% were seen once. Here the sequenced sample was peripheral blood, taken 28 days after the second AZD1222 dose. The receptors stem from an adult who received the AZD1222 COVID-19 vaccine. Both conserved end residues are part of each CDR3. Fields, in order: J gene, V gene, clone size, D gene, CDR3 length, CDR3 protein, CDR3 DNA. A D gene is named only where the DNA matches it firmly. The size entry is marked missing in some rows and otherwise reads once, few, many or a size class.

j_gene: TRBJ1-2; v_gene: TRBV14; abundance: NA; d_gene: NA; len: 13; CDR3aa: CASDSPRRVGYTF; CDR3nt: TGTGCCAGCGACTCCCCCAGAAGGGTTGGCTACACCTTC
j_gene: TRBJ2-7; v_gene: TRBV9; abundance: NA; d_gene: NA; len: 14; CDR3aa: CASSAGTQLYEQYF; CDR3nt: TGTGCCAGCAGCGCCGGGACACAGCTCTACGAGCAGTACTTC
j_gene: TRBJ2-5; v_gene: TRBV5-1; abundance: NA; d_gene: TRBD2; len: 15; CDR3aa: CASSFSGGRQETQYF; CDR3nt: TGCGCCAGCAGCTTTAGCGGGGGCCGACAAGAGACCCAGTACTTC
j_gene: TRBJ2-7; v_gene: TRBV28; abundance: NA; d_gene: NA; len: 14; CDR3aa: CASTPRVGAYEQYF; CDR3nt: TGTGCCAGCACCCCTCGAGTGGGGGCCTACGAGCAGTACTTC
j_gene: TRBJ1-2; v_gene: TRBV14; abundance: few; d_gene: NA; len: 15; CDR3aa: CASSQEGGRGYGYTF; CDR3nt: TGTGCCAGCAGCCAAGAAGGGGGAAGGGGCTATGGCTACACCTTC
j_gene: TRBJ2-2; v_gene: TRBV5-4; abundance: once; d_gene: NA; len: 14; CDR3aa: CASSSGQSTGELFF; CDR3nt: TGTGCCAGCAGCTCAGGACAGTCCACCGGGGAGCTGTTTTTT
j_gene: TRBJ1-1; v_gene: TRBV11-2; abundance: NA; d_gene: NA; len: 15; CDR3aa: CASRSPPSLNTEAFF; CDR3nt: TGTGCCAGCAGATCACCCCCAAGTTTGAACACTGAAGCTTTCTTT
j_gene: TRBJ1-2; v_gene: TRBV6-5; abundance: NA; d_gene: TRBD1; len: 13; CDR3aa: CASTATGKYGYTF; CDR3nt: TGTGCCAGCACCGCGACAGGGAAATATGGCTACACCTTC
j_gene: TRBJ2-3; v_gene: TRBV5-4; abundance: NA; d_gene: TRBD2; len: 17; CDR3aa: CASSLAASGGNTDTQYF; CDR3nt: TGTGCCAGCAGCTTGGCGGCTAGCGGGGGGAACACAGATACGCAGTATTTT
j_gene: TRBJ2-1; v_gene: TRBV9; abundance: NA; d_gene: TRBD1; len: 16; CDR3aa: CASSVVGTGGMNEQFF; CDR3nt: TGTGCCAGCAGCGTAGTCGGGACAGGGGGAATGAATGAGCAGTTCTTC
j_gene: TRBJ1-2; v_gene: TRBV24-1; abundance: NA; d_gene: NA; len: 14; CDR3aa: CATAPDTGGNGYTF; CDR3nt: TGTGCCACCGCCCCCGACACAGGAGGGAATGGCTACACCTTC
j_gene: TRBJ2-7; v_gene: TRBV9; abundance: NA; d_gene: TRBD2; len: 15; CDR3aa: CASSPAPGRAYEQYF; CDR3nt: TGTGCCAGCAGCCCTGCGCCAGGGAGGGCCTACGAGCAGTACTTC
j_gene: TRBJ1-1; v_gene: TRBV30; abundance: NA; d_gene: NA; len: 14; CDR3aa: CAWTLAGLSTEAFF; CDR3nt: TGTGCCTGGACCTTGGCAGGGTTGAGCACTGAAGCTTTCTTT
j_gene: TRBJ2-3; v_gene: TRBV2; abundance: NA; d_gene: NA; len: 15; CDR3aa: CASSPRNTRTDTQYF; CDR3nt: TGTGCCAGCAGCCCACGGAATACTCGCACAGATACGCAGTATTTT
j_gene: TRBJ1-1; v_gene: TRBV7-2; abundance: NA; d_gene: TRBD1; len: 15; CDR3aa: CASSVGTGGYTEAFF; CDR3nt: TGTGCCAGCAGCGTGGGGACAGGGGGTTACACTGAAGCTTTCTTT
j_gene: TRBJ2-7; v_gene: TRBV7-8; abundance: NA; d_gene: TRBD1; len: 17; CDR3aa: CASSLGWVRGTSYEQYF; CDR3nt: TGTGCCAGCAGCTTAGGATGGGTCAGGGGGACCTCCTACGAGCAGTACTTC
j_gene: TRBJ2-7; v_gene: TRBV9; abundance: NA; d_gene: NA; len: 14; CDR3aa: CASSGGETPREQYF; CDR3nt: TGTGCCAGCAGCGGCGGGGAAACGCCGCGCGAGCAGTACTTC
j_gene: TRBJ2-3; v_gene: TRBV7-2; abundance: NA; d_gene: TRBD1; len: 17; CDR3aa: CASSLGRGIFSTDTQYF; CDR3nt: TGTGCCAGCAGCTTAGGCAGGGGGATTTTTAGCACAGATACGCAGTATTTT
j_gene: TRBJ2-7; v_gene: TRBV5-5; abundance: NA; d_gene: TRBD1; len: 13; CDR3aa: CASSWGQKFEQYF; CDR3nt: TGTGCCAGCAGCTGGGGACAGAAGTTCGAGCAGTACTTC
j_gene: TRBJ2-6; v_gene: TRBV19; abundance: NA; d_gene: NA; len: 18; CDR3aa: CASSGRTDPGSGANVLTF; CDR3nt: TGTGCCAGTAGTGGGAGGACAGACCCCGGCTCTGGGGCCAACGTCCTGACTTTC
j_gene: TRBJ1-6; v_gene: TRBV27; abundance: NA; d_gene: NA; len: 14; CDR3aa: CASSFQGLNSPLHF; CDR3nt: TGTGCCAGCAGTTTCCAGGGGTTAAATTCACCCCTCCACTTT
j_gene: TRBJ1-1; v_gene: TRBV12-3/TRBV12-4; abundance: medium-sized; d_gene: NA; len: 13; CDR3aa: CASSLGPNTEAFF; CDR3nt: TGTGCCAGCAGTTTAGGACCTAACACTGAAGCTTTCTTT
j_gene: TRBJ2-7; v_gene: TRBV4-3; abundance: NA; d_gene: TRBD1; len: 15; CDR3aa: CASSQATGDAYEQYF; CDR3nt: TGCGCCAGCAGCCAAGCGACAGGGGACGCCTACGAGCAGTACTTC
j_gene: TRBJ1-1; v_gene: TRBV28; abundance: NA; d_gene: TRBD1; len: 13; CDR3aa: CASSPRTGPRAFF; CDR3nt: TGTGCCAGCAGTCCCAGGACAGGTCCCAGGGCTTTCTTT
j_gene: TRBJ1-5; v_gene: TRBV19; abundance: NA; d_gene: TRBD1; len: 14; CDR3aa: CASSITGGNQPQHF; CDR3nt: TGTGCCAGTAGTATCACAGGGGGCAATCAGCCCCAGCATTTT
j_gene: TRBJ1-5; v_gene: TRBV7-2; abundance: NA; d_gene: NA; len: 14; CDR3aa: CASSLGGWNQPQHF; CDR3nt: TGTGCCAGCAGCTTAGGAGGGTGGAATCAGCCCCAGCATTTT
j_gene: TRBJ1-1; v_gene: TRBV10-2; abundance: NA; d_gene: NA; len: 13; CDR3aa: CASSPFKNTEAFF; CDR3nt: TGCGCCAGCAGCCCTTTTAAGAACACTGAAGCTTTCTTT
j_gene: TRBJ2-7; v_gene: TRBV27; abundance: NA; d_gene: NA; len: 11; CDR3aa: CASSVTYEQYF; CDR3nt: TGTGCCAGCAGTGTAACCTACGAGCAGTACTTC
j_gene: TRBJ1-3; v_gene: TRBV9; abundance: once; d_gene: NA; len: 16; CDR3aa: CASSASNMISGNTIYF; CDR3nt: TGTGCCAGCAGCGCCTCCAACATGATCTCTGGAAACACCATATATTTT
j_gene: TRBJ1-1; v_gene: TRBV5-5; abundance: NA; d_gene: NA; len: 13; CDR3aa: CASSLPGKTEAFF; CDR3nt: TGTGCCAGCAGCTTGCCAGGGAAGACTGAAGCTTTCTTT
j_gene: TRBJ1-5; v_gene: TRBV27; abundance: NA; d_gene: NA; len: 14; CDR3aa: CASSFTGRGQPQHF; CDR3nt: TGTGCCAGCAGTTTTACAGGGAGAGGTCAGCCCCAGCATTTT
j_gene: TRBJ1-6; v_gene: TRBV5-5; abundance: many; d_gene: NA; len: 15; CDR3aa: CASSPSGSYNSPLHF; CDR3nt: TGTGCCAGCAGCCCCTCCGGCTCCTATAATTCACCCCTCCACTTT
j_gene: TRBJ1-1; v_gene: TRBV5-1; abundance: NA; d_gene: NA; len: 14; CDR3aa: CASSPGTLNTEAFF; CDR3nt: TGCGCCAGCAGCCCCGGGACATTGAACACTGAAGCTTTCTTT
j_gene: TRBJ1-2; v_gene: TRBV13; abundance: NA; d_gene: TRBD1; len: 17; CDR3aa: CASSQWGQGGTNYGYTF; CDR3nt: TGTGCCAGCAGCCAGTGGGGACAGGGGGGTACTAACTATGGCTACACCTTC
j_gene: TRBJ2-7; v_gene: TRBV19; abundance: NA; d_gene: NA; len: 15; CDR3aa: CASSMLRGSSYEQYF; CDR3nt: TGTGCCAGTAGTATGTTGCGGGGTAGCTCCTACGAGCAGTACTTC
j_gene: TRBJ1-2; v_gene: TRBV28; abundance: once; d_gene: TRBD1; len: 16; CDR3aa: CASSLRSQGAGYGYTF; CDR3nt: TGTGCCAGCAGTTTACGATCACAGGGGGCTGGATATGGCTACACCTTC
j_gene: TRBJ2-3; v_gene: TRBV5-1; abundance: once; d_gene: NA; len: 13; CDR3aa: CASSLRQVDTQYF; CDR3nt: TGCGCCAGCAGCCTAAGGCAGGTCGATACGCAGTATTTT
j_gene: TRBJ2-1; v_gene: TRBV6-5; abundance: NA; d_gene: TRBD1; len: 15; CDR3aa: CASRREGTGDNEQFF; CDR3nt: TGTGCCAGCAGACGAGAAGGGACAGGGGACAATGAGCAGTTCTTC
j_gene: TRBJ1-5; v_gene: TRBV6-6; abundance: NA; d_gene: NA; len: 15; CDR3aa: CASSYSSGEDQPQHF; CDR3nt: TGTGCCAGCAGTTACTCGTCAGGGGAGGACCAGCCCCAGCATTTT
j_gene: TRBJ2-1; v_gene: TRBV6-5; abundance: NA; d_gene: NA; len: 14; CDR3aa: CASSYQVSYNEQFF; CDR3nt: TGTGCCAGCAGTTACCAGGTCTCCTACAATGAGCAGTTCTTC
j_gene: TRBJ1-4; v_gene: TRBV6-5; abundance: NA; d_gene: NA; len: 16; CDR3aa: CASSYSLWATNEKLFF; CDR3nt: TGTGCCAGCAGTTACTCCCTCTGGGCAACTAATGAAAAACTGTTTTTT
j_gene: TRBJ2-7; v_gene: TRBV6-5; abundance: NA; d_gene: TRBD2; len: 15; CDR3aa: CASSLGLAGLYEQYF; CDR3nt: TGTGCCAGCAGTTTGGGGCTAGCGGGTTTATACGAGCAGTACTTC
j_gene: TRBJ1-3; v_gene: TRBV11-3; abundance: NA; d_gene: TRBD1; len: 15; CDR3aa: CASSFSTGAGNTIYF; CDR3nt: TGTGCCAGCAGCTTCTCGACAGGGGCTGGAAACACCATATATTTT
j_gene: TRBJ1-2; v_gene: TRBV10-3; abundance: NA; d_gene: TRBD1; len: 14; CDR3aa: CAIRGDRGDYGYTF; CDR3nt: TGTGCCATCAGGGGGGACAGAGGGGACTATGGCTACACCTTC
j_gene: TRBJ2-5; v_gene: TRBV6-5; abundance: NA; d_gene: TRBD2; len: 14; CDR3aa: CASTKAGVVETQYF; CDR3nt: TGTGCCAGCACCAAAGCGGGGGTGGTAGAGACCCAGTACTTC
j_gene: TRBJ2-2; v_gene: TRBV7-8; abundance: once; d_gene: TRBD2; len: 16; CDR3aa: CASSFTSGGATGELFF; CDR3nt: TGTGCCAGCAGCTTTACTAGCGGGGGGGCCACCGGGGAGCTGTTTTTT
j_gene: TRBJ1-4; v_gene: TRBV5-6; abundance: NA; d_gene: NA; len: 16; CDR3aa: CASSLYGGADGEKLFF; CDR3nt: TGTGCCAGCAGCTTGTATGGGGGCGCAGATGGGGAAAAACTGTTTTTT
j_gene: TRBJ2-6; v_gene: TRBV19; abundance: NA; d_gene: NA; len: 16; CDR3aa: CASSIGRKAGANVLTF; CDR3nt: TGTGCCAGTAGTATAGGCAGGAAGGCTGGGGCCAACGTCCTGACTTTC
j_gene: TRBJ2-1; v_gene: TRBV19; abundance: once; d_gene: NA; len: 11; CDR3aa: CASSRWDEQFF; CDR3nt: TGTGCCAGTAGTCGGTGGGATGAGCAGTTCTTC
j_gene: TRBJ2-5; v_gene: TRBV4-2; abundance: once; d_gene: TRBD2; len: 14; CDR3aa: CASSNGGDQETQYF; CDR3nt: TGTGCCAGCAGCAACGGGGGGGACCAAGAGACCCAGTACTTC
j_gene: TRBJ1-1; v_gene: TRBV15; abundance: NA; d_gene: NA; len: 13; CDR3aa: CATSRALWGEAFF; CDR3nt: TGTGCCACCAGCAGAGCGTTGTGGGGTGAAGCTTTCTTT
j_gene: TRBJ1-3; v_gene: TRBV10-1; abundance: once; d_gene: NA; len: 15; CDR3aa: CASSESGTSGNTIYF; CDR3nt: TGCGCCAGCAGTGAGTCGGGGACCTCTGGAAACACCATATATTTT
j_gene: TRBJ2-1; v_gene: TRBV7-9; abundance: NA; d_gene: TRBD2; len: 16; CDR3aa: CASGPSGGTGYNEQFF; CDR3nt: TGTGCCAGCGGGCCCTCCGGGGGGACGGGCTACAATGAGCAGTTCTTC
j_gene: TRBJ1-1; v_gene: TRBV5-4; abundance: NA; d_gene: TRBD1; len: 15; CDR3aa: CASSPGQGVWTEAFF; CDR3nt: TGTGCCAGCAGCCCGGGACAGGGGGTGTGGACTGAAGCTTTCTTT
j_gene: TRBJ2-5; v_gene: TRBV9; abundance: NA; d_gene: TRBD1; len: 16; CDR3aa: CASSDQGQGVKGTQYF; CDR3nt: TGTGCCAGCAGCGACCAAGGACAGGGTGTTAAGGGGACCCAGTACTTC
j_gene: TRBJ1-6; v_gene: TRBV30; abundance: NA; d_gene: TRBD1; len: 13; CDR3aa: CAWRGDSRSPLHF; CDR3nt: TGTGCCTGGAGGGGGGACAGCCGGTCACCCCTCCACTTT
j_gene: TRBJ2-3; v_gene: TRBV2; abundance: NA; d_gene: NA; len: 14; CDR3aa: CASSPDFYTDTQYF; CDR3nt: TGTGCCAGCAGTCCGGACTTCTACACAGATACGCAGTATTTT
j_gene: TRBJ2-7; v_gene: TRBV29-1; abundance: NA; d_gene: TRBD1; len: 15; CDR3aa: CSVPRTGGNSYEQYF; CDR3nt: TGCAGCGTGCCTCGGACAGGGGGAAACTCCTACGAGCAGTACTTC
j_gene: TRBJ2-2; v_gene: TRBV5-4; abundance: NA; d_gene: NA; len: 14; CDR3aa: CASGLSANTGELFF; CDR3nt: TGTGCCAGCGGTTTATCCGCGAACACCGGGGAGCTGTTTTTT